Sequencing of this TCR beta chain was carried out in a study of T cells in Graves' hyperthyroidism and ophthalmopathy. Overall study results and limits: The model identified upcoming ophthalmopathy a median 6.5 months ahead of onset. Ophthalmopathy stood apart from stable hyperthyroidism in a 13 V-J model.

A remark on this clonotype: Its antigen is unidentified.

It was RNA transcripts that yielded the amplified TCR beta CDR3 regions. Initially, a first-round RT-PCR of the TCR CDR3 employed the HTBI primer set. MiXCR was run by TCRdb on the multiplex PCR reads, yielding one entry per CDR3 protein. This sample has a few hundred thousand distinct CDR3 sequences, with approximately 17% found just once. The J segment lost 2 bases and the V segment lost 2 bases, leaving 5 bases of the junction unmatched. Germline CDR1 is DFQATT and CDR2 is SNEGSKA (reference sequence). The CDR3 consists of 14 residues. This receptor was taken from a woman aged 18-29 years with Graves' ophthalmopathy. Sample: blood. The chain couples TRBV20-1 to TRBJ1-1, with 7 bases aligning to TRBD1. In nucleotides, the CDR3 is TGCAGTGCTAGAATCAGGGGGACTAACACTGAAGCTTTCTTT. Its translation is CSARIRGTNTEAFF.